The 15 T cell receptor beta chains in this list originate from one sample, sequenced in a study of CD8 T cells in Susac syndrome. Reverse transcription of about 0.5 to 1 ug RNA used random hexamers. TCRdb re-analysed the immunoSEQ multiplex PCR reads in MiXCR, keeping a single row per CDR3 protein. The sample yields approximately 130,000 distinct CDR3 sequences, 90% to 95% seen once. Specimen: CD4+ T cells from PBMCs. The receptors were sampled from a human donor in good health.

The genes are TRBV6-1 and TRBJ2-5; 7 bases are a match to TRBD1. The CDR3 extends over 12 amino acids. J lost 4 bases, V lost 6 bases, and 2 bases had no gene match. From germline, CDR1 is MNHNS and CDR2 SASEGT. This CDR3 is CASRWTGETQYF. The CDR3 DNA is TGTGCCAGCAGGTGGACAGGAGAGACCCAGTACTTC.

This clonotype was detected once. The rearrangement uses TRBV28 and TRBJ1-5, with D possibly TRBD1 on 6 matching bases. V was pared by 5 bases and J by 7 bases, with 18 bases between. Germline V lookup: CDR1 MDHEN, CDR2 SYDVKM. The CDR3 runs 15 residues. CDR3 region: CASSPPGGANQPQHF. The CDR3 nucleotides read TGTGCCAGCAGTCCACCGGGGGGGGCCAACCAGCCCCAGCATTTT.

This clonotype came up once. The V call is TRBV2, the J call TRBJ1-1; D remains unclear. This CDR3 region has 13 residues. Trimming took off 7 bases at V and 3 bases at J, with 12 bases between the two ends. Germline V gene sequence: CDR1 SNHLY, CDR2 FYNNEI. The CDR3 region has the DNA TGTGCCAGCACTCGTATGAGGGACACTGAAGCTTTCTTT. Protein product: CASTRMRDTEAFF.

This clonotype was detected only a few times. This chain connects TRBV29-1 to TRBJ2-7, with D possibly being TRBD1 or TRBD2 (5 bases each). With 3 bases removed from V and 6 bases from J, the gap between germline ends came to 15 bases. From germline, CDR1 is SQVTM and CDR2 ANQGSEA. This CDR3 comprises 13 residues. This chain's CDR3 is CSVDGQGVGEQYF. The DNA of the CDR3 is TGCAGCGTTGATGGGCAGGGAGTCGGCGAGCAGTACTTC.

Regarding this clonotype: One junction end disagrees with the germline gene, perhaps due to a read error. The chain links TRBV7-7 to TRBJ2-5; D is uncertain. CDR1 and CDR2 (germline): SSHAT, FNYEAQ (reference sequence). This CDR3 comprises 13 residues. The CDR3 DNA sequence: TGTGCTAGCAGCGTACTGGCCCAAGAGACCCAGTACTTC. Translation: CASSVLAQETQYF.

The CDR3 DNA reads as TGTGCCAGCAACGTTGACAGGGTGAACACTGAAGCTTTCTTT. It codes for CASNVDRVNTEAFF. This sequence joins TRBV6-5 and TRBJ1-1; 7 bases agree with TRBD1. Germline CDR1 is MNHEY and CDR2 is SVGAGI. The CDR3 length is 14 residues. V lost 7 bases to trimming and J lost 0 bases; unmatched junction nucleotides: 5.

The J gene is TRBJ1-1, the V gene TRBV30; D might be TRBD1 (6 bases). The CDR3 runs to 14 residues. Trimming shortened V by 2 bases and J by 3 bases, and 13 bases separated the two germline ends. Germline V CDR1 and CDR2: GTSNPN, SVGIG (reference sequence). CDR3 nucleotides: TGTGCCTGGAGTATCCAGGGGTTGTACACTGAAGCTTTCTTT. Translated: CAWSIQGLYTEAFF. Complete variable domain (other parts from reference TRBV30 and TRBJ1-1): SQTIHQWPATLVQPVGSPLSLECTVEGTSNPNLYWYRQAAGRGLQLLFYSVGIGQISSEVPQNLSASRPQDRQFILSSKKLLLSDSGFYLCAWSIQGLYTEAFFGQGTRLTVV.

The CDR3 bases are TGTGCCAGCAGCCCCGTTGGGGGAGGGCAAGAGACCCAGTACTTC. Protein: CASSPVGGGQETQYF. The rearrangement joins TRBV7-9 to TRBJ2-5; 7 bases fit TRBD2. The V segment lost 5 bases and the J segment 2 bases; nucleotides outside the gene matches: 8. The CDR3 covers 15 residues. Germline V gene lookup returns CDR1 SEHNR and CDR2 FQNEAQ (reference sequence).

In DNA, the CDR3 is TGTGCCAGCAGTCACCGCTCCAGTGGGACAGACTTTAACTATGGCTACACCTTC. Amino acid sequence: CASSHRSSGTDFNYGYTF. J is TRBJ1-2 and V is TRBV27; 7 bases match TRBD1. Germline V gene lookup returns CDR1 MNHEY and CDR2 SMNVEV (reference sequence). The CDR3 has 18 residues. V lost 5 bases, J lost 1 base, and 16 bases stayed unmatched.

V and J are TRBV24-1 and TRBJ2-1, with 10 bases that match TRBD2. CDR1 is KGHDR, CDR2 SFDVKD, per germline. There are 21 residues in the CDR3. Trimming took 0 bases from V and 0 from J; bases not matched to a gene: 13. The CDR3 reads CATSDLQRSGRAQSSYNEQFF. CDR3 nucleotides: TGTGCCACCAGTGATTTGCAGCGGAGCGGGAGGGCCCAGAGCTCCTACAATGAGCAGTTCTTC.

This chain links TRBV6-6 with TRBJ2-2; no clear D gene. V was clipped by 6 bases and J by 2 bases, with 4 bases between them. Germline loops: CDR1 MNHNY, CDR2 SVGAGI (reference sequence). The CDR3 spans 12 residues. The CDR3 reads CASSRNTGELFF. CDR3 in DNA: TGTGCCAGCAGCCGCAACACCGGGGAGCTGTTTTTT.

The CDR3 nucleotides read TGTGCCAGCAGTGTAGGGGTAGGGGGGGATACGCAGTATTTT. It yields the protein CASSVGVGGDTQYF. The chain couples TRBV7-2 to TRBJ2-3; possibly TRBD1 or TRBD2 for D (6 bases each). V lost 6 bases and J lost 6, with 16 bases in between. The CDR3 is 14 residues long. Germline V lookup: CDR1 SGHTA, CDR2 FQGNSA.

V gene TRBV12-3 or TRBV12-4 combines with J gene TRBJ2-1; 13 nucleotides match TRBD2. The CDR3 loop spans 16 amino acids. V lost 3 bases to trimming and J lost 6 bases; unmatched junction nucleotides: 5. The CDR3 DNA is TGTGCCAGCAGTTTGGGGACTAGCGGGATGGGCAATGAGCAGTTCTTC. It yields the protein CASSLGTSGMGNEQFF.

The chain employs TRBV7-9 and TRBJ2-7; D is perhaps TRBD2 (6 bases). Germline CDR1 SEHNR, CDR2 FQNEAQ (reference sequence). V was shortened by 2 bases and J by 5 bases, with 13 bases between the two germline ends. This CDR3 spans 14 amino acids. The chain's CDR3 is CASSLSLASDEQYF. The CDR3 nucleotides are TGTGCCAGCAGCTTAAGTCTAGCGTCGGACGAGCAGTACTTC. Full variable domain (rest looked up from reference TRBV7-9 and TRBJ2-7): DTGVSQNPRHKITKRGQNVTFRCDPISEHNRLYWYRQTLGQGPEFLTYFQNEAQLEKSRLLSDRFSAERPKGSFSTLEIQRTEQGDSAMYLCASSLSLASDEQYFGPGTRLTVT.

The chain joins TRBV27 to TRBJ2-7, with 8 bases identical to TRBD1. J gave up 6 bases and V 0 bases, and 13 bases lay outside the gene matches. Germline V CDR1 and CDR2: MNHEY, SMNVEV (reference sequence). The CDR3 covers 17 residues. This CDR3 reads CASSLSRPGQGRGEQYF. CDR3 sequence (DNA): TGTGCCAGCAGTTTATCCCGCCCAGGACAGGGACGGGGCGAGCAGTACTTC.